What follows are 18 T cell receptor beta chains derived from one specimen sequenced in a study of blood T cell repertoires in COVID-19 (dated by TCRdb to about 2020). Library prep was done by the immunoSEQ multiplex PCR assay. Here the immuneACCESS table is served through TCRdb, limited to in-frame sequences with V and J called. Missing clones are a known gap in these copies; in checked studies unresolved V genes cover under half, and the rest lacks a known reason. Counted in this sample were approximately 190,000 clones; less than 90% of them appeared once. Of the sample, approximately 3% falls within the top ten clones. The sequencing sample was made of PBMCs or T cells enriched from blood (not recorded which). The receptors stem from a young woman who had been exposed to COVID-19.

J is TRBJ1-5 and V is TRBV19; no clear D gene. The CDR3 is 15 amino acids. CDR1 and CDR2 from the germline V gene are LNHDA and SQIVND (reference sequence). V dropped 7 bases and J dropped 3 bases, with 16 bases sitting between them. The CDR3 DNA is TGTGCCAGTAATGGGGAGGGTCTTCCCAATCAGCCCCAGCATTTT. Amino acid sequence: CASNGEGLPNQPQHF.

The V call is TRBV10-1, the J call TRBJ1-1; D ambiguous. There are 16 residues in the CDR3. The V end was cut by 0 bases, the J end by 0 bases, with 11 bases between. Germline V gives CDR1 WNHNN, CDR2 SYGVQD (reference sequence). This CDR3 reads CASSESIRGMNTEAFF. The CDR3, as DNA: TGCGCCAGCAGTGAGTCGATTAGAGGGATGAACACTGAAGCTTTCTTT.

This chain links TRBV2 with TRBJ2-1; D might be TRBD1 (5 bases). CDR3 length equals 14 residues. V dropped 4 bases and J dropped 5 bases, with 12 bases sitting between them. Germline V CDR1 and CDR2: SNHLY, FYNNEI. CDR3 sequence reads: CASSAQGRNNEQFF. The CDR3 nucleotides read TGTGCCAGCAGTGCCCAGGGAAGGAACAATGAGCAGTTCTTC.

The chain uses TRBV13 and TRBJ2-7, with 12 bases identical to TRBD1. The trim removed 5 bases at V and 4 bases at J, leaving 6 bases unmatched. The germline CDR1 and CDR2 sequences are PRHDT and FYEKMQ (reference sequence). This CDR3 is built from 15 residues. The CDR3 nucleotides read TGTGCCAGCAGCCGGGACAGGGGGCCGAAATACGAGCAGTACTTC. Translation: CASSRDRGPKYEQYF.

V usage is TRBV4-1 and J usage is TRBJ2-7; D is unclear. The ends were cut back, 1 base at V and 3 bases at J, with 13 bases in the middle. Germline CDR1 reads MGHRA; CDR2 reads YSYEKL. The CDR3 contains 15 residues. The DNA for the CDR3 is TGCGCCAGCAGCCAAGCGCCGGGTAACCTCTACGAGCAGTACTTC. This codes for CASSQAPGNLYEQYF.

This chain's CDR3 is CASSEKQNGYTF. DNA of the CDR3: TGCGCCAGCAGCGAGAAACAGAATGGCTACACCTTC. The chain recombines TRBV5-1 with TRBJ1-2; D gene ambiguous. Trimming removed 4 bases at V and 6 bases at J, with 10 bases between. This CDR3 region has 12 residues. Germline CDR1 SGHRS, CDR2 YFSETQ.

The rearrangement links TRBV29-1 to TRBJ2-3, with TRBD1 matching over 7 bases. V was clipped by 8 bases and J by 4 bases; unmatched bases: 15. The CDR3 has 15 residues. CDR1 is SQVTM and CDR2 is ANQGSEA in the germline V gene. The CDR3 here is CSLLLPAQGADTQYF. The CDR3 coding sequence is TGCAGCCTACTCCTCCCGGCCCAGGGGGCAGATACGCAGTATTTT.

The chain links TRBV5-4 to TRBJ2-7; 8 positions agree with TRBD2. Germline loops: CDR1 SGHNT, CDR2 YYREEE (reference sequence). The CDR3 has 14 amino acids. J was trimmed by 1 base and V by 6 bases; bases with no gene match: 6. The CDR3 loop is CASKEGGGSYEQYF. CDR3 in DNA: TGTGCCAGCAAGGAGGGCGGGGGGTCCTACGAGCAGTACTTC.

V usage is TRBV4-1 and J usage is TRBJ1-2; D ambiguous. Germline CDR1 MGHRA, CDR2 YSYEKL. There are 16 residues in the CDR3. V was cut by 0 bases and J by 10 bases, with 21 bases left in between. This CDR3 reads CASSQDSGFTAIAYTF. DNA for the CDR3: TGCGCCAGCAGCCAAGACTCGGGGTTCACTGCTATCGCCTACACCTTC.

This chain joins TRBV9 and TRBJ2-5; the D gene is possibly TRBD2 (5 bases). Per germline, CDR1 SGDLS and CDR2 YYNGEE. V was pared by 2 bases and J by 4 bases, with 9 bases between. The CDR3 is 13 residues long. The CDR3 nucleotides are TGTGCCAGCAGCGTCCGGCTAGCAGAGACCCAGTACTTC. Residues: CASSVRLAETQYF.

V usage is TRBV7-9 and J usage is TRBJ1-2; D uncertain. CDR3 size: 15 residues. V lost 2 bases and J lost 3, with 13 bases in between. Germline loops: CDR1 SEHNR, CDR2 FQNEAQ (reference sequence). DNA of the CDR3: TGTGCCAGCAGCTTAAAGGGTGGAGGGTACTATGGCTACACCTTC. This gives the protein CASSLKGGGYYGYTF.

V gene TRBV27 combines with J gene TRBJ1-1; 7 nucleotides agree with TRBD1. V lost 8 bases to trimming and J lost 1 base; unmatched junction nucleotides: 7. CDR1 is MNHEY and CDR2 is SMNVEV in the germline V gene (reference sequence). There are 14 residues in the CDR3. CDR3 coding DNA: TGTGCCAGCTCCTGGAGGGGGCAGAACACTGAAGCTTTCTTT. Residues: CASSWRGQNTEAFF.

The chain carries TRBV14 and TRBJ1-1, with D hard to call. Germline assignment: CDR1 SGHDN and CDR2 FVKESK. Trimming left V 0 bases short and J 5 bases short, with 7 bases between. This CDR3 spans 13 amino acids. This CDR3 is CASSQDRRTEAFF. The CDR3 coding sequence is TGTGCCAGCAGCCAAGATAGGCGGACTGAAGCTTTCTTT.

The V call is TRBV10-3, the J call TRBJ2-5, with D hard to call. The length of the CDR3 is 14 residues. In germline, CDR1 is ENHRY, CDR2 SYGVKD. The ends were cut back, 10 bases at V and 2 bases at J, with 17 bases in the middle. CDR3 in DNA: TGTGCCACCCGAAATGATGGTCAGCAAGAGACCCAGTACTTC. This sequence encodes CATRNDGQQETQYF.

The chain employs TRBV21-1 and TRBJ1-2. TRBV21-1 is assigned pseudogene status. The CDR3 is 17 amino acids. In DNA, the CDR3 is TGTGCCAGCAGCGCTAGGCCACCAAAAGAAGCAAACTATGGCTACACCTTC. This sequence encodes CASSARPPKEANYGYTF.

The chain is built from TRBV7-6 and TRBJ2-2; TRBD1 aligns across 12 bases. After removal of 0 bases from V and 7 bases from J, the junction contained 9 bases not matched to a gene. CDR3 length: 18 residues. Germline V gene sequence: CDR1 SGHVS, CDR2 FNYEAQ. The CDR3 region is CASSLAGTGGARSGELFF. DNA for the CDR3: TGTGCCAGCAGCTTAGCCGGGACAGGGGGCGCCCGGAGCGGGGAGCTGTTTTTT.

The chain recombines TRBV4-1 with TRBJ2-1, with 9 bases identical to TRBD2. CDR3 length equals 14 residues. The ends lost 8 bases at V and 5 bases at J; junction bases unmatched: 7. Per the germline V gene, CDR1 is MGHRA and CDR2 is YSYEKL. The DNA of the CDR3 is TGCGCCAGCGGAGGGCGGGGGGGCGACAATGAGCAGTTCTTC. Its translation is CASGGRGGDNEQFF.

This chain joins TRBV6-5 and TRBJ2-7, with D tentatively TRBD2 (6 bases). Germline lookup yields CDR1 MNHEY and CDR2 SVGAGI. Deletions cut 2 bases from V and 7 bases from J, with 12 bases between. The CDR3 runs 13 residues. This CDR3 reads CASSYTARGEQYF. The CDR3, as DNA: TGTGCCAGCAGTTACACCGCACGGGGGGAGCAGTACTTC.